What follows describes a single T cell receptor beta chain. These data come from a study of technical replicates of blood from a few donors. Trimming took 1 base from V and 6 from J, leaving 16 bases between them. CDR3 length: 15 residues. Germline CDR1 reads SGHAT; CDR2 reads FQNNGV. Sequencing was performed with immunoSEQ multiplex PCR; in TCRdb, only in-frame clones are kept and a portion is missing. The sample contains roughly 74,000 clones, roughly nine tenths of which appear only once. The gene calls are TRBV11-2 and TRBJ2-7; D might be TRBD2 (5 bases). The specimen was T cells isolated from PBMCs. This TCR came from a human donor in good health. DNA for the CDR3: TGTGCCAGCAGCTTAGTTGTGTTGGAGGCGAGCGAGCAGTACTTC. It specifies CASSLVVLEASEQYF.